This section outlines one T cell receptor (beta chain) sequence together with its context. This specimen belongs to a study of technical replicates of blood from several donors. Data came from immunoSEQ multiplex PCR; TCRdb stores just in-frame clones and leaves some out. Among 95,000 or so clones listed, about 95% were seen once. Sequenced: T cells isolated from PBMCs. The receptor comes from a human donor in good health.

The CDR3 DNA reads TGCGCCAGCAGCTTGGGAAGGGGTGGGTACGAGCAGTACTTC. It specifies CASSLGRGGYEQYF. This chain joins TRBV5-1 and TRBJ2-7, with D tentatively TRBD1 (5 bases). The germline gives CDR1 SGHRS, CDR2 YFSETQ. The V and J ends lost 0 bases and 4 bases respectively, with 11 bases between them. The CDR3 length is 14 residues.